A single sample is the source of the 25 T cell receptor beta chains below, sequenced in a study of cytomegalovirus exposure and HLA in healthy donors. Assay: immunoSEQ multiplex PCR; the TCRdb copy retains only in-frame clones and omits some. The sample includes over 250,000 clones, around 86% of them seen just once. Sequencing was performed on PBMCs. These TCRs come from a woman between 18 and 29 years old in good health and CMV-seronegative.

This chain uses TRBV10-1 with TRBJ2-7, with 11 bases fitting TRBD2. The CDR3 is 18 residues long. The trim removed 1 base at V and 5 bases at J, leaving 13 bases unmatched. Germline V CDR1 and CDR2: WNHNN, SYGVQD (reference sequence). This chain's CDR3 is CASSEYAGTSGHFDEQYF. CDR3 DNA: TGCGCCAGCAGTGAGTACGCCGGGACTAGCGGACACTTTGACGAGCAGTACTTC.

The CDR3: CASSRGSYGYTF. CDR3 bases: TGTGCCAGCAGTCGAGGATCCTATGGCTACACCTTC. The genes are TRBV14 and TRBJ1-2; D is unclear. The length of the CDR3 is 12 residues. The V and J ends lost 6 bases and 4 bases respectively, with 9 bases between them. Germline lookup yields CDR1 SGHDN and CDR2 FVKESK. Using reference TRBV14 and TRBJ1-2 for the parts outside the CDR3, the full variable domain is EAGVTQFPSHSVIEKGQTVTLRCDPISGHDNLYWYRRVMGKEIKFLLHFVKESKQDESGMPNNRFLAERTGGTYSTLKVQPAELEDSGVYFCASSRGSYGYTFGSGTRLTVV.

V is TRBV4-3 and J is TRBJ1-1, with 7 bases that match TRBD1. The germline CDR1 and CDR2 sequences are LGHNA and YSLEER. This CDR3 region has 15 residues. V shed 0 bases and J 5 bases; nucleotides not matched to a gene: 6. CDR3 sequence: CASSQEDRRGTEAFF. For the CDR3, the DNA is TGCGCCAGCAGCCAAGAGGACAGGAGGGGGACTGAAGCTTTCTTT.

CDR3 sequence: CASRRDSSGNTIYF. In DNA, the CDR3 is TGTGCCAGCAGAAGAGACAGCTCTGGAAACACCATATATTTT. The chain is built from TRBV6-5 and TRBJ1-3; the D gene is possibly TRBD1 (5 bases). Germline V gene data show CDR1 as MNHEY and CDR2 as SVGAGI. This CDR3 contains 14 residues. The ends were cut back, 6 bases at V and 0 bases at J, with 9 bases in the middle.

The table lists this clone with a few counts. The chain uses TRBV11-2 and TRBJ2-7, with D possibly matching TRBD1 (6 bases). CDR3 length: 13 residues. CDR1 is SGHAT and CDR2 is FQNNGV in the germline V gene. V was shortened by 0 bases and J by 6 bases, with 9 bases between the two germline ends. The CDR3 DNA follows: TGTGCCAGCAGCTTAGAACAGGGTATCGAGCAGTACTTC. Its protein product is CASSLEQGIEQYF. Full variable domain (remainder filled in from reference TRBV11-2 and TRBJ2-7): EAGVAQSPRYKIIEKRQSVAFWCNPISGHATLYWYQQILGQGPKLLIQFQNNGVVDDSQLPKDRFSAERLKGVDSTLKIQPAKLEDSAVYLCASSLEQGIEQYFGPGTRLTVT.

The chain links TRBV9 to TRBJ2-5; TRBD1 aligns across 9 bases. The CDR3 extends over 15 amino acids. J lost 5 bases, V lost 3 bases, and 8 bases had no gene match. The V gene's germline CDR1 is SGDLS and CDR2 YYNGEE. The CDR3 nucleotides are TGTGCCAGCAGCGAGACAGGGGGTACAACCGAGACCCAGTACTTC. Its protein is CASSETGGTTETQYF.

This clone was recorded only once. The chain carries TRBV29-1 and TRBJ1-4; D is perhaps TRBD1 (6 bases). This CDR3 contains 14 residues. Trimming cost V 5 bases and J 8 bases, with 18 bases left between them. The germline gives CDR1 SQVTM, CDR2 ANQGSEA. The CDR3: CSVSQGTGREKLFF. The CDR3, as DNA: TGCAGCGTTTCCCAGGGGACGGGGCGGGAAAAACTGTTTTTT.

The chain joins TRBV2 to TRBJ1-1; perhaps TRBD1 as D (5 bases). CDR3 size: 13 residues. V lost 8 bases and J 1 base, leaving 11 bases between the germline ends. In germline, CDR1 is SNHLY, CDR2 FYNNEI. CDR3 nucleotides: TGTGCCAGCGATACTCAGGGGAACACTGAAGCTTTCTTT. Amino acids: CASDTQGNTEAFF.

The table lists this clone with many counts. The V and J genes are TRBV5-1 and TRBJ1-2; D is uncertain. V lost 0 bases, J lost 2 bases, and 11 bases lay in between. Germline values: CDR1 SGHRS, CDR2 YFSETQ. This CDR3 is 15 amino acids long. As DNA, the CDR3 is TGCGCCAGCAGCTTGGGAGAAAGATCAAACTATGGCTACACCTTC. Translated, it gives CASSLGERSNYGYTF. Filled out from reference TRBV5-1 and TRBJ1-2, the complete variable domain reads KAGVTQTPRYLIKTRGQQVTLSCSPISGHRSVSWYQQTPGQGLQFLFEYFSETQRNKGNFPGRFSGRQFSNSRSEMNVSTLELGDSALYLCASSLGERSNYGYTFGSGTRLTVV.

Only one count was recorded for this clone. The V call is TRBV11-2, the J call TRBJ2-1; maybe TRBD1 (5 bases). CDR1 SGHAT and CDR2 FQNNGV come from the germline V gene. The CDR3 is 13 amino acids. V shed 3 bases and J shed 7 bases, with 10 bases lying between them. CDR3 nucleotide sequence: TGTGCCAGCAGCTTTCAGGGAACTAATGAGCAGTTCTTC. As protein: CASSFQGTNEQFF.

This chain connects TRBV27 to TRBJ1-1; D is undetermined. Trimming pared 0 bases from V and 3 bases from J, leaving 14 bases between. CDR1 is MNHEY, CDR2 SMNVEV, per germline (reference sequence). The CDR3 is 16 residues long. The CDR3 DNA follows: TGTGCCAGCAGTTTATCGTACGCTTTGAGGGACACTGAAGCTTTCTTT. Amino acid sequence: CASSLSYALRDTEAFF.

The rearrangement uses TRBV5-6 and TRBJ2-1; the match to TRBD2 covers 10 bases. The V gene's germline CDR1 is SGHDT and CDR2 YYEEEE. Unmatched junction bases numbered 3, after V lost 0 bases and J lost 6 bases. The CDR3 is 15 residues long. CDR3 region: CASSLGSGGTNEQFF. CDR3 sequence (DNA): TGTGCCAGCAGCTTGGGTAGCGGGGGGACCAATGAGCAGTTCTTC.

The chain uses TRBV4-2 and TRBJ2-1; 8 nucleotides match TRBD2. Germline CDR1 and CDR2: LGHNA and YNFKEQ. V shed 0 bases and J 12 bases; nucleotides not matched to a gene: 1. The CDR3 is made up of 12 amino acids. DNA for the CDR3: TGTGCCAGCAGCCAAGACCGGGAGGGGCAGTTCTTC. The encoded protein is CASSQDREGQFF.

The chain couples TRBV6-5 to TRBJ1-2; possible D gene TRBD1, 6 bases. Trimming cost V 2 bases and J 7 bases, with 11 bases left between them. Germline CDR1 and CDR2: MNHEY and SVGAGI. The CDR3 totals 13 residues. The CDR3 loop is CASSYRGYGGYTF. CDR3 in DNA: TGTGCCAGCAGTTACAGGGGGTACGGTGGCTACACCTTC.

This clone was counted between two and nine times. DNA of the CDR3: TGTGCCAGCAGCTTTTCGGGACAGGGGGGCGATGGCTACACCTTC. This gives the protein CASSFSGQGGDGYTF. V and J are TRBV5-4 and TRBJ1-2, with 11 positions matching TRBD1. The V and J ends lost 2 bases and 6 bases, in that order; junction bases with no gene match: 6. Germline V gene sequence: CDR1 SGHNT, CDR2 YYREEE (reference sequence). This CDR3 has 15 residues.

J is TRBJ1-1 and V is TRBV5-6; tentatively, D is TRBD1 (6 bases). Germline CDR1 and CDR2: SGHDT and YYEEEE. This CDR3 contains 16 residues. Trimming left V 4 bases short and J 0 bases short, with 16 bases between. CDR3: CASSQTGVTMNTEAFF. CDR3 DNA sequence: TGTGCCAGCAGCCAGACAGGTGTAACGATGAACACTGAAGCTTTCTTT.

CDR3 in amino acids: CASSSWTGTNEQFF. The DNA for the CDR3 is TGTGCCAGCAGCTCGTGGACAGGGACGAATGAGCAGTTCTTC. The chain combines TRBV7-8 with TRBJ2-1; 8 bases are a match to TRBD1. The CDR3 sequence is 14 residues long. After removal of 4 bases from V and 7 bases from J, the junction contained 6 bases not matched to a gene. The germline V gene encodes CDR1 SGHVS and CDR2 FQNEAQ.

V is TRBV28 and J is TRBJ1-3; no firm D call. Looked up from germline, CDR1 is MDHEN and CDR2 is SYDVKM. Deletions cut 6 bases from V and 0 bases from J, with 15 bases between. The CDR3 sequence is 16 residues long. The CDR3 DNA follows: TGTGCCAGCAGAACCCGGGTCATCGTCTCTGGAAACACCATATATTTT. Its translation is CASRTRVIVSGNTIYF.

The chain uses TRBV18 and TRBJ1-1, with D maybe TRBD1 (6 bases). This CDR3 is 15 amino acids long. Germline CDR1 KGHSH, CDR2 LQKENI. The V end lost 4 bases, the J end lost 3 bases, and 15 bases lay between the germline ends. The CDR3 is CASSRTWGLDTEAFF. The CDR3 DNA follows: TGTGCCAGCTCACGGACATGGGGGCTAGACACTGAAGCTTTCTTT.

The chain has TRBV11-3 and TRBJ2-1, with TRBD1 as a possible D gene (6 bases). V was pared by 8 bases and J by 8 bases, with 10 bases between. CDR3 size: 11 residues. The germline gives CDR1 SGHNT, CDR2 YENEEA. CDR3 bases: TGTGCCAGCGTACAGGGCTATGAGCAGTTCTTC. Residues: CASVQGYEQFF.

The rearrangement uses TRBV29-1 and TRBJ1-2; 10 nucleotides line up with TRBD1. This CDR3 is built from 13 residues. CDR1 SQVTM and CDR2 ANQGSEA come from the germline V gene. V lost 4 bases, J lost 6 bases, and 5 bases stayed unmatched. The CDR3 protein is CSVGGQGFHGYTF. CDR3 coding DNA: TGCAGCGTTGGGGGACAGGGGTTCCATGGCTACACCTTC.

This clone was detected only once. This sequence joins TRBV5-4 and TRBJ2-1; D possibly corresponds to TRBD1 (6 bases). CDR3 length: 14 residues. The germline V gene has CDR1 SGHNT and CDR2 YYREEE (reference sequence). V lost 3 bases and J lost 4, with 11 bases in between. The CDR3 DNA follows: TGTGCCAGCAGCTCGAAAGGGGGATACAATGAGCAGTTCTTC. Amino acids: CASSSKGGYNEQFF.

The chain employs TRBV5-4 and TRBJ1-1; D might be TRBD1 (6 bases). Germline V lookup: CDR1 SGHNT, CDR2 YYREEE (reference sequence). The CDR3 runs 13 residues. The ends were cut back, 2 bases at V and 11 bases at J, with 16 bases in the middle. In nucleotides, the CDR3 is TGTGCCAGCAGCTTTTACCTTGACAGGTTTGCTTTCTTT. Its translation: CASSFYLDRFAFF.

This chain links TRBV19 with TRBJ1-1; perhaps TRBD1 as D (5 bases). The CDR3 runs 13 residues. The V end was cut by 3 bases, the J end by 6 bases, with 11 bases between. CDR1 is LNHDA and CDR2 is SQIVND in the germline V gene (reference sequence). As DNA, the CDR3 is TGTGCCAGTAGTATGCAGGGTACGGCTGAAGCTTTCTTT. This translates into CASSMQGTAEAFF.

The chain has TRBV18 and TRBJ1-2, with TRBD1 as a possible D gene (5 bases). Per germline, CDR1 KGHSH and CDR2 LQKENI. This CDR3 spans 16 amino acids. V was cut by 3 bases and J by 0 bases, with 14 bases left in between. CDR3 protein: CASSPPGGPTNYGYTF. Written as DNA, the CDR3 is TGTGCCAGCTCACCCCCGGGGGGTCCCACTAACTATGGCTACACCTTC.